The 9 T cell receptor beta chains presented below share a single source sample, sequenced in a study of blood T cells in healthy people across ages. A J-beta primer mix and a sample-barcoded 5' primer were used in a second PCR of about 7 to 12 cycles. TCRdb used MiXCR to reprocess the 5' RACE reads, holding one entry per CDR3 protein. The sample lists about 580,000 distinct CDR3 sequences, around 48% occurring once. The specimen sequenced was blood. The receptors shown here come from a man at least 80 years old in good health.

The V and J genes are TRBV7-2 and TRBJ2-4; D unclear. Germline loops: CDR1 SGHTA, CDR2 FQGNSA. With 5 bases removed from V and 6 bases from J, the gap between germline ends came to 17 bases. This CDR3 has 15 residues. CDR3 amino acids: CASSRAVSSGNIQYF. CDR3 DNA: TGTGCCAGCAGCCGGGCAGTGAGCTCTGGAAACATTCAGTACTTC.

This clonotype showed up many times. The CDR3 spells CASRSAYNEQFF. CDR3 DNA: TGTGCCAGCAGGTCAGCCTACAATGAGCAGTTCTTC. The chain joins TRBV7-9 to TRBJ2-1; unclear D gene. Per the germline V gene, CDR1 is SEHNR and CDR2 is FQNEAQ (reference sequence). Trimming removed 6 bases from V and 2 bases from J, with 5 bases in between. This CDR3 comprises 12 residues.

In regard to this clonotype: This may be a read error, as it is one base from a much larger clone. V gene TRBV6-5 combines with J gene TRBJ1-2; 10 positions agree with TRBD1. CDR1 and CDR2 (germline): MNHEY, SVGAGI. The CDR3 has 15 amino acids. Trimming took 7 bases from V and 3 from J; bases not matched to a gene: 8. CDR3 protein: CASIARQGADYGYTF. The CDR3 bases are TGTGCCAGCATTGCTAGACAGGGGGCGGACTATGGCTACACCTTC.

The chain joins TRBV10-3 to TRBJ1-5, with D possibly matching TRBD1 (5 bases). The CDR3 loop spans 15 amino acids. Germline-derived CDR1 and CDR2 are ENHRY and SYGVKD. V lost 4 bases and J 6 bases, leaving 16 bases between the germline ends. The CDR3 loop is CAISGTGPGAQPQHF. Here the CDR3 DNA reads TGTGCCATCAGTGGAACGGGGCCTGGGGCTCAGCCCCAGCATTTT.

This clonotype was seen repeatedly, ten times or more. This chain joins TRBV5-5 and TRBJ2-1; the D gene is possibly TRBD1 (5 bases). CDR3 length: 11 residues. CDR1 is SGHKS, CDR2 YYEKEE, per germline (reference sequence). V was shortened by 2 bases and J by 10 bases, with 7 bases between the two germline ends. CDR3 coding DNA: TGTGCCAGCAGCTTAGACAGAGAGCAGTTCTTC. Translating it yields CASSLDREQFF.

The rearrangement links TRBV11-1 to TRBJ2-1, with unresolved D. V lost 5 bases and J lost 2, with 13 bases in between. Germline V gene sequence: CDR1 SGHAT, CDR2 FQDESV (reference sequence). The CDR3 runs to 15 residues. The CDR3 DNA follows: TGTGCCAGCAGCCCCGGCCCGGGCACCTACAATGAGCAGTTCTTC. The encoded protein is CASSPGPGTYNEQFF.

This clonotype showed up just a few times. This rearrangement joins TRBV13 to TRBJ2-7; D uncertain. The V end was cut by 2 bases, the J end by 0 bases, with 17 bases between. CDR1 and CDR2 from the germline V gene are PRHDT and FYEKMQ (reference sequence). The CDR3 totals 17 residues. For the CDR3, the DNA is TGTGCCAGCAGCTTATCTCCCCGGCCAAGGAGCTCCTACGAGCAGTACTTC. It translates to CASSLSPRPRSSYEQYF.

The chain is built from TRBV19 and TRBJ1-2; the D is unclear. Germline V gives CDR1 LNHDA, CDR2 SQIVND (reference sequence). V shed 7 bases and J shed 4 bases, with 10 bases lying between them. The CDR3 runs to 12 residues. CDR3 sequence: CASTLTGYGYTF. CDR3 in DNA: TGTGCCAGTACTCTTACGGGCTATGGCTACACCTTC.

This clonotype was seen only a few times. V gene TRBV5-1 combines with J gene TRBJ1-2, with TRBD1 as a possible D gene (6 bases). Germline loops: CDR1 SGHRS, CDR2 YFSETQ. The CDR3 extends over 15 amino acids. Trimming removed 4 bases at V and 5 bases at J, with 18 bases between. CDR3 residues: CASSPFQGNGYGYTF. CDR3 DNA: TGCGCCAGCAGCCCATTCCAGGGGAACGGGTATGGCTACACCTTC.